These 5 T cell receptor beta chains originate from one sample sequenced in a study of blood T cell repertoires in COVID-19. Repertoires were generated with immunoSEQ multiplex PCR, while TCRdb's copy carries only in-frame clones and drops some. The sample lists roughly 200,000 clones; 83% were seen once. Input material: PBMCs or T cells enriched from blood (not recorded which). The receptors were gathered from a woman aged 45 to 65 who had been exposed to COVID-19.

J is TRBJ1-2 and V is TRBV13; tentative D call: TRBD1 (5 bases). The germline V gene encodes CDR1 PRHDT and CDR2 FYEKMQ (reference sequence). V was cut by 5 bases and J by 3 bases, with 16 bases left in between. This CDR3 has 15 amino acids. This chain's CDR3 is CASSAQGDEYYGYTF. The CDR3 region has the DNA TGTGCCAGCAGCGCCCAAGGGGATGAATACTATGGCTACACCTTC.

The rearrangement uses TRBV29-1 and TRBJ2-7; no definite D call. The V gene lost 7 bases and the J gene lost 0 bases, with 10 bases spanning the gap. CDR1 is SQVTM, CDR2 ANQGSEA, per germline. The length of the CDR3 is 12 residues. This chain's CDR3 is CSAVTVSYEQYF. CDR3 in DNA: TGCAGCGCTGTGACTGTCTCCTACGAGCAGTACTTC.

The chain couples TRBV19 to TRBJ1-4; D remains unclear. The CDR3 is 14 residues long. Germline values: CDR1 LNHDA, CDR2 SQIVND (reference sequence). V was clipped by 7 bases and J by 8 bases, with 17 bases between them. The CDR3 loop is CASKFGSVNEKLFF. CDR3 bases: TGTGCCAGTAAGTTCGGGAGTGTGAACGAAAAACTGTTTTTT.

This sequence joins TRBV28 and TRBJ2-6; D may be TRBD2 (6 bases). The CDR3 length is 15 residues. Looked up from germline, CDR1 is MDHEN and CDR2 is SYDVKM. The V gene lost 3 bases and the J gene lost 2 bases, with 8 bases spanning the gap. Written as DNA, the CDR3 is TGTGCCAGCAGTTTGGGGGGTCCTGGGGCCAACGTCCTGACTTTC. This translates into CASSLGGPGANVLTF.

The CDR3 loop reads CASSARDYYGYTF. The CDR3 DNA sequence: TGTGCCAGCAGCGCCAGGGATTACTATGGCTACACCTTC. The V gene is TRBV3-1 (or the pseudogene TRBV3-2), the J gene TRBJ1-2, with D perhaps matching TRBD1 (5 bases). V lost 5 bases and J lost 3, with 10 bases in between. This CDR3 has 13 amino acids. CDR1 and CDR2 from the germline V gene are LGHDT and YNNKEL (reference sequence).